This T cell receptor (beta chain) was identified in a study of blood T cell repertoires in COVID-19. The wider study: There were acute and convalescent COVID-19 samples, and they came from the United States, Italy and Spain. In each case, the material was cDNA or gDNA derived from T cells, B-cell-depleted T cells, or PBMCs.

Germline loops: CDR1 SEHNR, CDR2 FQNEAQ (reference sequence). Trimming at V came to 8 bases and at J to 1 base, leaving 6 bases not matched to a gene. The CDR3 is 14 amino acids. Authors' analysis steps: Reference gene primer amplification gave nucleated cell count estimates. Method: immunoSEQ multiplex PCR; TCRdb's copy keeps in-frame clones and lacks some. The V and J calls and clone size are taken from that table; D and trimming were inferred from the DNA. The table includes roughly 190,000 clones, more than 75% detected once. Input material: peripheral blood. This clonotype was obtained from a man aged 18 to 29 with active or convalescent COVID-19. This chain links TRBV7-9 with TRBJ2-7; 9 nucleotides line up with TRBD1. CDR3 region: CASRTGTGSYEQYF. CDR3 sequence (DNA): TGTGCCAGCCGCACCGGGACAGGGTCCTACGAGCAGTACTTC.